This T cell receptor (beta chain) emerged from a study of cytomegalovirus exposure and HLA in healthy donors. Points from the study as a whole: HLA allele associations emerged for roughly 16,000 TCR beta sequences in a later analysis, at 0.05 false discovery rate.

Germline-derived CDR1 and CDR2 are SGDLS and YYNGEE. The length of the CDR3 is 16 residues. Trimming left V 3 bases short and J 3 bases short, with 17 bases between. Donors counted as nominally healthy when sampled, yet unrecorded immune exposures were likely. The PCR employed 60 Vbeta primers together with 13 Jbeta primers. Sequencing was performed with immunoSEQ multiplex PCR; in TCRdb, only in-frame clones are kept and a portion is missing. The sample shows approximately 120,000 clones, nearly 80% of them seen only once. As for this clone: What it binds is unknown.

The sample consisted of PBMCs. This clonotype originated in a woman aged 40 to 55 in good health and CMV-seronegative. This chain uses TRBV9 with TRBJ2-3; D possibly corresponds to TRBD2 (7 bases). This CDR3 is CASSASGGGVTDTQYF. The CDR3 DNA is TGTGCCAGCAGCGCCTCCGGAGGGGGGGTGACAGATACGCAGTATTTT.